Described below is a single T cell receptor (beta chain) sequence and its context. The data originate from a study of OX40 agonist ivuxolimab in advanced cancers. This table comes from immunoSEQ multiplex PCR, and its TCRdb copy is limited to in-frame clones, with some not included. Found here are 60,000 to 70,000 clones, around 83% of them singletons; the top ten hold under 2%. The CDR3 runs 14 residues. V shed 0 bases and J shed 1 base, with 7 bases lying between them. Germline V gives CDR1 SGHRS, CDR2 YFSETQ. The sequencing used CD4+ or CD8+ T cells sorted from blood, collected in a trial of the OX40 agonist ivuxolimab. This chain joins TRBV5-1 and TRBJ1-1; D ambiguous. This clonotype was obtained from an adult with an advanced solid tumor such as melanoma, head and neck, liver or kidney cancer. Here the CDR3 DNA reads TGCGCCAGCAGCTTGGACGGAGGGAACACTGAAGCTTTCTTT. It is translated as CASSLDGGNTEAFF.